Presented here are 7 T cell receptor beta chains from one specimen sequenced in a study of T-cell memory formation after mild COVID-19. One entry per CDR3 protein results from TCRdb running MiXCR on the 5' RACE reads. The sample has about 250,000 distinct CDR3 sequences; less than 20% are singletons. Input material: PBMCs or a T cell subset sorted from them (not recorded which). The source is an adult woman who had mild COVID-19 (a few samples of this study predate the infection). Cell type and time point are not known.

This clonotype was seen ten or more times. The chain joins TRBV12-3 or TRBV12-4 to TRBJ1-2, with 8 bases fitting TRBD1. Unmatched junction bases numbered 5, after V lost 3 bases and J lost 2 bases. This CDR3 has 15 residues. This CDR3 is CASSFRQGTNYGYTF. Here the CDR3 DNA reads TGTGCCAGCAGTTTTCGACAGGGGACGAACTATGGCTACACCTTC.

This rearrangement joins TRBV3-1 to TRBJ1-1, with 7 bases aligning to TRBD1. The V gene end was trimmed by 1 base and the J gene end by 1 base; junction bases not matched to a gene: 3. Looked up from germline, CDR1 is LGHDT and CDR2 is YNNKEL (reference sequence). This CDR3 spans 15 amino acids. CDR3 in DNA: TGTGCCAGCAGCCAAGTGACAGGGCGGAACACTGAAGCTTTCTTT. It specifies CASSQVTGRNTEAFF. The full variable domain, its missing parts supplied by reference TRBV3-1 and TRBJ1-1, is DTAVSQTPKYLVTQMGNDKSIKCEQNLGHDTMYWYKQDSKKFLKIMFSYNNKELIINETVPNRFSPKSPDKAHLNLHINSLELGDSAVYFCASSQVTGRNTEAFFGQGTRLTVV.

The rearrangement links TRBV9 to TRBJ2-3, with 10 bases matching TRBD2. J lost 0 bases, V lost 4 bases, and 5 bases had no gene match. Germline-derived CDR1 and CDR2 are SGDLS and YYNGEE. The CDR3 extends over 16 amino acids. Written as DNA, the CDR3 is TGTGCCAGCAGCCTCAGGACTAGCGGAAGCACAGATACGCAGTATTTT. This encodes CASSLRTSGSTDTQYF.

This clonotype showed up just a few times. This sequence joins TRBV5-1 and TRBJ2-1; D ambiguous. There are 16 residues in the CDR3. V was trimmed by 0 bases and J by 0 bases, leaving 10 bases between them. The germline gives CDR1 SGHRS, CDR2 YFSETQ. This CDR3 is CASSLGGKSSYNEQFF. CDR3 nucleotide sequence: TGCGCCAGCAGCTTGGGGGGTAAGAGCTCCTACAATGAGCAGTTCTTC.

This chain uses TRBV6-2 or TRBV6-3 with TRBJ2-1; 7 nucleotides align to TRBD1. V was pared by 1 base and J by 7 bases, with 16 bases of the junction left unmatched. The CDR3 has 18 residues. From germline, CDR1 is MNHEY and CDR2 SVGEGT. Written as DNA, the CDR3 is TGTGCCAGCAGTTACTTGAGGGGGCTGCGCGCCGCTGAGAATGAGCAGTTCTTC. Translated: CASSYLRGLRAAENEQFF.

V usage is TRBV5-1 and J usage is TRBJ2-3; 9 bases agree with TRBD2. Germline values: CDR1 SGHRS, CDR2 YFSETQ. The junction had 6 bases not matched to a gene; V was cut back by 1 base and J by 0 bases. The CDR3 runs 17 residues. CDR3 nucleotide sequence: TGCGCCAGCAGCTTGTCGCTAGCGGGGATGAGCACAGATACGCAGTATTTT. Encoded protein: CASSLSLAGMSTDTQYF. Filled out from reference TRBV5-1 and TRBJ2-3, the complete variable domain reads KAGVTQTPRYLIKTRGQQVTLSCSPISGHRSVSWYQQTPGQGLQFLFEYFSETQRNKGNFPGRFSGRQFSNSRSEMNVSTLELGDSALYLCASSLSLAGMSTDTQYFGPGTRLTVL.

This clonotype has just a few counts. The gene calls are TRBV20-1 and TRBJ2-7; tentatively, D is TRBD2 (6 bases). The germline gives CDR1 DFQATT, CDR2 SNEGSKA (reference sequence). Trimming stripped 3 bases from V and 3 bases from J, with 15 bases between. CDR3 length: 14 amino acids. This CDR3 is CSASISGRNYEQYF. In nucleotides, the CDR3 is TGCAGTGCTAGTATATCAGGGAGGAACTACGAGCAGTACTTC.